The 28 T cell receptor beta chains below come from one sample, sequenced in a study of cytomegalovirus exposure and HLA in healthy donors. PCR involved 60 Vbeta and 13 Jbeta primers. Method: immunoSEQ multiplex PCR; TCRdb's copy keeps in-frame clones and lacks some. The table includes some 110,000 clones, roughly 79% detected once. Sequenced: PBMCs. Receptor source: a woman aged 25 to 45 in good health and CMV-seronegative.

This chain uses TRBV6-1 with TRBJ1-4; D ambiguous. V was trimmed by 7 bases and J by 0 bases, leaving 12 bases between them. The CDR3 has 15 amino acids. The germline CDR1 and CDR2 sequences are MNHNS and SASEGT. The CDR3 DNA is TGTGCCAGCATTAGGGCGGACTCAACTAATGAAAAACTGTTTTTT. It specifies CASIRADSTNEKLFF.

This sequence joins TRBV21-1 and TRBJ1-3. TRBV21-1 is a documented pseudogene. The CDR3 is made up of 18 amino acids. CDR3 loop: CATVEGVPQSERRNTIYF. Here the CDR3 DNA reads TGTGCCACCGTCGAGGGAGTTCCTCAATCCGAACGAAGAAACACCATATATTTT.

The J gene is TRBJ1-2, the V gene TRBV18; the match to TRBD1 covers 9 bases. The CDR3 loop spans 17 amino acids. CDR1 is KGHSH, CDR2 LQKENI, per germline. V was clipped by 3 bases and J by 2 bases; unmatched bases: 10. The CDR3: CASSPSGTGITNYGYTF. CDR3 DNA: TGTGCCAGCTCACCCTCCGGGACAGGGATCACCAACTATGGCTACACCTTC.

This chain connects TRBV4-3 to TRBJ2-5; 12 bases align to TRBD2. Per germline, CDR1 LGHNA and CDR2 YSLEER. The CDR3 loop spans 15 amino acids. The V segment lost 4 bases and the J segment 11 bases; nucleotides outside the gene matches: 11. The CDR3 region has the DNA TGCGCCAGCAGCCCGAGACTAGCGGGAGCGCAGGAGCAGTACTTC. Encoded protein: CASSPRLAGAQEQYF.

The rearrangement links TRBV28 to TRBJ1-1; possibly TRBD1 for D (6 bases). The CDR3 is 16 residues long. The V end lost 4 bases, the J end lost 5 bases, and 20 bases lay between the germline ends. Germline CDR1 MDHEN, CDR2 SYDVKM. The CDR3 DNA reads as TGTGCCAGCAGTTCCCGGACAGCCGATGTCGAGACTGAAGCTTTCTTT. Protein sequence: CASSSRTADVETEAFF.

This clone has only a few counts. The chain employs TRBV28 and TRBJ2-2, with 7 nucleotides matching TRBD2. V shed 6 bases, J shed 0 bases, and the junction held 10 bases outside the gene matches. The germline V gene encodes CDR1 MDHEN and CDR2 SYDVKM. This CDR3 comprises 17 residues. CDR3 in DNA: TGTGCCAGCAGAAGTCTTCCGGGGACTACGAACACCGGGGAGCTGTTTTTT. The encoded protein is CASRSLPGTTNTGELFF.

The rearrangement joins TRBV4-1 to TRBJ2-7, with a possible D match to TRBD2 (6 bases). V was cut by 4 bases and J by 6 bases, with 19 bases left in between. In germline, CDR1 is MGHRA, CDR2 YSYEKL. The CDR3 contains 15 residues. The CDR3 DNA is TGCGCCAGCAGCCTCTCAGAACTAGCAATTATCGAGCAGTACTTC. It encodes CASSLSELAIIEQYF.

The chain links TRBV7-7 to TRBJ2-2, with 12 nucleotides matching TRBD1. The CDR3 length is 18 residues. Germline CDR1 reads SSHAT; CDR2 reads FNYEAQ (reference sequence). Trimming at V came to 2 bases and at J to 4 bases, leaving 8 bases not matched to a gene. CDR3: CASSLIPGTGGFTGELFF. CDR3 DNA sequence: TGTGCCAGCAGCTTAATACCCGGGACAGGGGGCTTCACCGGGGAGCTGTTTTTT.

This clone has a handful of counts. This sequence joins TRBV27 and TRBJ2-7, with TRBD2 identical over 10 bases. The CDR3 has 12 residues. Germline V gene lookup returns CDR1 MNHEY and CDR2 SMNVEV (reference sequence). V trimming: 3 bases; J trimming: 12 bases; junction bases outside the gene matches: 5. The CDR3 reads CASSFTSGMLYF. In nucleotides, the CDR3 is TGTGCCAGCAGTTTCACTAGCGGGATGTTGTACTTC.

The rearrangement joins TRBV28 to TRBJ1-3; D possibly corresponds to TRBD1 (5 bases). The germline V and J ends were trimmed by 6 bases and 2 bases, with 8 bases remaining between them. The CDR3 runs to 13 residues. Germline lookup yields CDR1 MDHEN and CDR2 SYDVKM. This CDR3 is CASRTDTGNTIYF. CDR3 DNA: TGTGCCAGCAGAACGGACACTGGAAACACCATATATTTT. The full variable domain, with the rest looked up from reference TRBV28 and TRBJ1-3, is DVKVTQSSRYLVKRTGEKVFLECVQDMDHENMFWYRQDPGLGLRLIYFSYDVKMKEKGDIPEGYSVSREKKERFSLILESASTNQTSMYLCASRTDTGNTIYFGEGSWLTVV.

The rearrangement links TRBV2 to TRBJ2-3, with unresolved D. This CDR3 is built from 13 residues. V was cut by 2 bases and J by 1 base, with 4 bases left in between. The germline V gene has CDR1 SNHLY and CDR2 FYNNEI. CDR3 protein: CASSEQGTDTQYF. CDR3 DNA: TGTGCCAGCAGTGAACAGGGCACAGATACGCAGTATTTT.

The J gene is TRBJ1-5, the V gene TRBV7-6; D not resolved. This CDR3 is built from 15 residues. Germline CDR1 and CDR2: SGHVS and FNYEAQ. Trimming took off 1 base at V and 2 bases at J, with 9 bases between the two ends. In DNA, the CDR3 is TGTGCCAGCAGCTTAGACGGGTTCGGCAATCAGCCCCAGCATTTT. Its translation: CASSLDGFGNQPQHF.

The chain employs TRBV19 and TRBJ1-3; possible D gene TRBD1, 6 bases. Per the germline V gene, CDR1 is LNHDA and CDR2 is SQIVND (reference sequence). V was shortened by 7 bases and J by 3 bases, with 19 bases between the two germline ends. The CDR3 covers 16 residues. In nucleotides, the CDR3 is TGTGCCAGTACCGTCGATCAGGGGCGCAGTGGAAACACCATATATTTT. Translating it yields CASTVDQGRSGNTIYF.

The rearrangement uses TRBV4-1 and TRBJ2-2, with unresolved D. The length of the CDR3 is 15 residues. The ends were cut back, 4 bases at V and 3 bases at J, with 12 bases in the middle. Germline CDR1 is MGHRA and CDR2 is YSYEKL. The CDR3 protein is CASSPRILDTGELFF. The DNA for the CDR3 is TGCGCCAGCAGCCCCCGAATACTTGACACCGGGGAGCTGTTTTTT.

The chain uses TRBV4-1 and TRBJ2-2; 9 bases match TRBD2. The germline gives CDR1 MGHRA, CDR2 YSYEKL. There are 17 residues in the CDR3. After removal of 1 base from V and 7 bases from J, the junction contained 10 bases not matched to a gene. This chain's CDR3 is CASSQASTSGGGGELFF. The DNA of the CDR3 is TGCGCCAGCAGCCAAGCATCGACTAGCGGAGGGGGCGGGGAGCTGTTTTTT.

J is TRBJ2-1 and V is TRBV6-5, with 10 bases identical to TRBD2. Per the germline V gene, CDR1 is MNHEY and CDR2 is SVGAGI. Unmatched junction bases numbered 7, after V lost 4 bases and J lost 10 bases. There are 14 residues in the CDR3. CDR3 nucleotide sequence: TGTGCCAGCAGTTTAAATGGACTAGCGGTCGAGCAGTTCTTC. This translates into CASSLNGLAVEQFF.

The V call is TRBV27, the J call TRBJ2-7; 9 bases are shared with TRBD2. This CDR3 is built from 15 residues. Unmatched junction bases numbered 6, after V lost 5 bases and J lost 1 base. Germline loops: CDR1 MNHEY, CDR2 SMNVEV (reference sequence). This CDR3 reads CASSAVAGVSYEQYF. The CDR3 DNA is TGTGCCAGCAGTGCCGTAGCGGGAGTATCCTACGAGCAGTACTTC.

The chain combines TRBV7-6 with TRBJ2-4, with D possibly being TRBD2 (7 bases). The V end was cut by 0 bases, the J end by 0 bases, with 15 bases between. This CDR3 contains 18 residues. Per germline, CDR1 SGHVS and CDR2 FNYEAQ. This chain's CDR3 is CASSLAPRGALAKNIQYF. The CDR3 DNA follows: TGTGCCAGCAGCTTAGCGCCTCGGGGGGCTTTAGCCAAAAACATTCAGTACTTC.

The chain is built from TRBV27 and TRBJ1-1, with D unclear. Germline loops: CDR1 MNHEY, CDR2 SMNVEV (reference sequence). V lost 3 bases and J 0 bases, leaving 5 bases between the germline ends. The CDR3 sequence is 13 residues long. The CDR3 here is CASSFTVNTEAFF. In DNA form, the CDR3 reads TGTGCCAGCAGTTTCACAGTGAACACTGAAGCTTTCTTT.

The V and J genes are TRBV29-1 and TRBJ2-1; 11 bases agree with TRBD2. CDR1 and CDR2 from the germline V gene are SQVTM and ANQGSEA. The junction had 2 bases not matched to a gene; V was cut back by 3 bases and J by 4 bases. The CDR3 is 14 amino acids. Here the CDR3 DNA reads TGCAGCGTTGAGACTAGCGGGGTTTACAATGAGCAGTTCTTC. Protein: CSVETSGVYNEQFF.

The gene calls are TRBV11-2 and TRBJ2-3; weak D call: TRBD1 (5 bases). The CDR3 runs to 18 residues. Germline assignment: CDR1 SGHAT and CDR2 FQNNGV. The V and J ends lost 2 bases and 2 bases respectively, with 20 bases between them. This CDR3 reads CASSLSPWSDRSTDTQYF. CDR3 in DNA: TGTGCCAGCAGCTTATCCCCCTGGTCCGACAGATCCACAGATACGCAGTATTTT.

V usage is TRBV15 and J usage is TRBJ2-2; D is unresolved. Trimming removed 0 bases at V and 2 bases at J, with 13 bases between. The CDR3 has 17 amino acids. From germline, CDR1 is LNHNV and CDR2 YYDKDF (reference sequence). CDR3 amino acids: CATSRDLRAPNTGELFF. CDR3 DNA sequence: TGTGCCACCAGCAGAGATCTACGAGCTCCCAACACCGGGGAGCTGTTTTTT.

V usage is TRBV11-2 and J usage is TRBJ2-2, with TRBD1 matching 9 bases. Germline CDR1 reads SGHAT; CDR2 reads FQNNGV. The CDR3 is 15 amino acids. Trimming removed 4 bases from V and 7 bases from J; junction bases left unmatched: 7. The DNA of the CDR3 is TGTGCCAGCAGCTCGGGGACAGGGCGGAACGGGGAGCTGTTTTTT. Translation: CASSSGTGRNGELFF.

The sample holds one count of this clone. The J gene is TRBJ2-3, the V gene TRBV6-5; 7 nucleotides match TRBD2. The length of the CDR3 is 11 residues. Germline values: CDR1 MNHEY, CDR2 SVGAGI. The CDR3 spells CRAGDTDTQYF. The CDR3 DNA is TGTCGGGCGGGAGATACCGATACGCAGTATTTT.

The rearrangement links TRBV19 to TRBJ2-7; 11 bases line up with TRBD1. The CDR3 spans 15 residues. Germline CDR1 is LNHDA and CDR2 is SQIVND (reference sequence). V shed 8 bases and J 4 bases; nucleotides not matched to a gene: 10. In DNA, the CDR3 is TGTGCCAGTCGCCCGTCCGGGACAGGGGGGTACGAGCAGTACTTC. The encoded protein is CASRPSGTGGYEQYF.

The chain carries TRBV14 and TRBJ2-1; perhaps TRBD2 as D (6 bases). The CDR3 spans 16 residues. Germline V gene data show CDR1 as SGHDN and CDR2 as FVKESK. The V gene lost 1 base and the J gene lost 3 bases, with 13 bases spanning the gap. CDR3 sequence (DNA): TGTGCCAGCAGCCAAGGAACGGGAGAGGGCTACAATGAGCAGTTCTTC. It specifies CASSQGTGEGYNEQFF.

This clone showed up just once. The chain carries TRBV5-6 and TRBJ2-3; D is perhaps TRBD2 (8 bases). Germline V gives CDR1 SGHDT, CDR2 YYEEEE. The V end was cut by 2 bases, the J end by 0 bases, with 22 bases between. The CDR3 has 19 amino acids. The CDR3 sequence: CASSLDRELADSSTDTQYF. In DNA, the CDR3 is TGTGCCAGCAGCTTAGACAGGGAACTAGCGGACTCTAGCACAGATACGCAGTATTTT.

The chain employs TRBV30 and TRBJ2-2; D is uncertain. Germline V gene lookup returns CDR1 GTSNPN and CDR2 SVGIG (reference sequence). Trimming took 4 bases from V and 2 from J, leaving 8 bases between them. The CDR3 sequence is 13 residues long. The CDR3 coding sequence is TGTGCCTGGATAACGAGAAACACCGGGGAGCTGTTTTTT. It yields the protein CAWITRNTGELFF.